This T cell receptor beta chain was obtained from a study of cytomegalovirus exposure and HLA in healthy donors. Study observations and caveats: An analysis done earlier found most TCR beta V segments productive about 90% or about 30% of the time. According to a later analysis, most TCR beta chains associated with CMV appeared HLA-restricted.

Germline V gives CDR1 SEHNR, CDR2 FQNEAQ (reference sequence). CDR3 size: 13 residues. On this clone: Its specificity is unknown. At one of its ends the junction is not consistent with the germline gene, which may arise from a read error.

Both 60 Vbeta primers and 13 Jbeta primers went into the PCR. TCRdb keeps only in-frame clones here, not all; method: immunoSEQ multiplex PCR. This table has 200,000 to 250,000 clones, roughly four fifths appearing once. This receptor was obtained from a woman aged 40 to 50 in good health and CMV-seronegative. The rearrangement uses TRBV7-9 and TRBJ2-3; 10 bases map to TRBD2. The material sequenced was PBMCs. The CDR3 DNA reads as TGCCGCGCTAGCGGGAGCCCCACAGATACGCAGTATTTT. Protein product: CRASGSPTDTQYF. Complete variable domain (other parts from reference TRBV7-9 and TRBJ2-3): DTGVSQNPRHKITKRGQNVTFRCDPISEHNRLYWYRQTLGQGPEFLTYFQNEAQLEKSRLLSDRFSAERPKGSFSTLEIQRTEQGDSAMYLCRASGSPTDTQYFGPGTRLTVL.